What follows describes a single T cell receptor (beta chain). This entry is derived from a study of blood T cell repertoires in COVID-19. The V gene's germline CDR1 is MNHEY and CDR2 SMNVEV (reference sequence). J lost 7 bases, V lost 3 bases, and 5 bases had no gene match. The CDR3 spans 14 residues. Sequencing used immunoSEQ multiplex PCR; TCRdb keeps in-frame clones, though not all of them. The sample lists 200,000 to 300,000 clones, approximately 86% seen once, with around 2.4% in the top ten. This chain uses TRBV27 with TRBJ1-4, with 7 bases that match TRBD1. This receptor was taken from a woman aged 18-29 years who had recovered from COVID-19. Sequencing was done on a sample of PBMCs or T cells enriched from blood (not recorded which). CDR3: CASSFMDRPEKLFF. The CDR3 bases are TGTGCCAGCAGTTTCATGGACAGGCCTGAAAAACTGTTTTTT. The full variable domain, with the rest looked up from reference TRBV27 and TRBJ1-4, is EAQVTQNPRYLITVTGKKLTVTCSQNMNHEYMSWYRQDPGLGLRQIYYSMNVEVTDKGDVPEGYKVSRKEKRNFPLILESPSPNQTSLYFCASSFMDRPEKLFFGSGTQLSVL.